This T cell receptor beta chain was retrieved from a study of T cell responses to AZD1222 COVID-19 vaccine. V was pared by 3 bases and J by 0 bases, with 2 bases of the junction left unmatched. The CDR3 covers 17 residues. The germline CDR1 and CDR2 sequences are LGHDT and YNNKEL (reference sequence). The repertoire was sequenced with immunoSEQ multiplex PCR; TCRdb's copy has only in-frame clones and lacks some. The table records some 140,000 clones, under 95% of them present only once. The rearrangement uses TRBV3-1 (or the pseudogene TRBV3-2) and TRBJ2-3; 14 bases fit TRBD2. The specimen was peripheral blood, collected on day 0 of AZD1222 vaccination. This receptor was taken from an adult in good health. The CDR3 sequence: CASSQGLAGESTDTQYF. For the CDR3, the DNA is TGTGCCAGCAGCCAGGGACTAGCGGGGGAGAGCACAGATACGCAGTATTTT.